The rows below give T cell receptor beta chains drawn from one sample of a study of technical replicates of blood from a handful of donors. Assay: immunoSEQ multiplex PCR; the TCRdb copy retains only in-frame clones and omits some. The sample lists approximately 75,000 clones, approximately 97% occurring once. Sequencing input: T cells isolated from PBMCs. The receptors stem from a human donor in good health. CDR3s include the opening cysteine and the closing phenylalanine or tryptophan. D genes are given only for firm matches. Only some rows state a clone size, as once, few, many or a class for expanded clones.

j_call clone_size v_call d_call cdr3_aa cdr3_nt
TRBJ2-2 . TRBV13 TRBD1 CASSRTGGQSGELFF TGTGCCAGCAGCCGTACAGGGGGCCAGAGCGGGGAGCTGTTTTTT
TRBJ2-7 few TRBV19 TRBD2 CASGSERESSYEQYF TGTGCCAGTGGGTCCGAGCGGGAGAGCTCCTACGAGCAGTACTTC
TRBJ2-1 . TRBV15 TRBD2 CATSRGPSGRPEQFF TGTGCCACCAGCAGAGGGCCTAGCGGGAGACCTGAGCAGTTCTTC
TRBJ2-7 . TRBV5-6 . CASSLSSAGEQYF TGTGCCAGCAGCTTGAGTTCGGCAGGCGAGCAGTACTTC
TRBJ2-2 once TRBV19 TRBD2 CASRQGLAGGAGELFF TGTGCCAGTAGACAGGGACTAGCGGGTGGGGCCGGGGAGCTGTTTTTT
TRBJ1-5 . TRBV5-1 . CARGAPGKQPQHF TGCGCCAGGGGTGCACCGGGAAAACAGCCCCAGCATTTT
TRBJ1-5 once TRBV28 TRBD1 CASSRYTGGQPQHF TGTGCCAGCAGTCGATACACAGGGGGGCAGCCCCAGCATTTT
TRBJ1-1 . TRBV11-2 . CASRREPGNLMNTEAFF TGTGCCAGCAGAAGGGAGCCGGGCAACTTGATGAACACTGAAGCTTTCTTT
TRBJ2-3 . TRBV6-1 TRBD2 CASSDLREAPTDTQYF TGTGCCAGCAGTGACCTCCGGGAGGCCCCCACAGATACGCAGTATTTT
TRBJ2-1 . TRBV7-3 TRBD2 CASSPGTSVGEQFF TGTGCCAGCAGCCCGGGGACTAGCGTCGGTGAGCAGTTCTTC
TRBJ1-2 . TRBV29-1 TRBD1 CSADPGQGAHGYTF TGCAGCGCCGACCCTGGACAGGGGGCTCATGGCTACACCTTC
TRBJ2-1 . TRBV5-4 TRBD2 CASTTSGRATSYNEQFF TGTGCCAGCACCACTAGCGGGAGGGCCACGTCTTACAATGAGCAGTTCTTC
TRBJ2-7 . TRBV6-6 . CASSNVGLQDYEQYF TGTGCCAGCAGTAACGTGGGACTTCAAGACTACGAGCAGTACTTC
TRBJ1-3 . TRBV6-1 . CASSLSSGNTIYF TGTGCCAGCAGCCTGAGCTCTGGAAACACCATATATTTT
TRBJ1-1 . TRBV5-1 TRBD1 CASSLTDRVNTEAFF TGCGCCAGCAGCTTGACTGACAGGGTGAACACTGAAGCTTTCTTT
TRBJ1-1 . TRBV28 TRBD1 CASSLTRGNEAFF TGTGCCAGCAGTTTAACCAGGGGGAACGAAGCTTTCTTT